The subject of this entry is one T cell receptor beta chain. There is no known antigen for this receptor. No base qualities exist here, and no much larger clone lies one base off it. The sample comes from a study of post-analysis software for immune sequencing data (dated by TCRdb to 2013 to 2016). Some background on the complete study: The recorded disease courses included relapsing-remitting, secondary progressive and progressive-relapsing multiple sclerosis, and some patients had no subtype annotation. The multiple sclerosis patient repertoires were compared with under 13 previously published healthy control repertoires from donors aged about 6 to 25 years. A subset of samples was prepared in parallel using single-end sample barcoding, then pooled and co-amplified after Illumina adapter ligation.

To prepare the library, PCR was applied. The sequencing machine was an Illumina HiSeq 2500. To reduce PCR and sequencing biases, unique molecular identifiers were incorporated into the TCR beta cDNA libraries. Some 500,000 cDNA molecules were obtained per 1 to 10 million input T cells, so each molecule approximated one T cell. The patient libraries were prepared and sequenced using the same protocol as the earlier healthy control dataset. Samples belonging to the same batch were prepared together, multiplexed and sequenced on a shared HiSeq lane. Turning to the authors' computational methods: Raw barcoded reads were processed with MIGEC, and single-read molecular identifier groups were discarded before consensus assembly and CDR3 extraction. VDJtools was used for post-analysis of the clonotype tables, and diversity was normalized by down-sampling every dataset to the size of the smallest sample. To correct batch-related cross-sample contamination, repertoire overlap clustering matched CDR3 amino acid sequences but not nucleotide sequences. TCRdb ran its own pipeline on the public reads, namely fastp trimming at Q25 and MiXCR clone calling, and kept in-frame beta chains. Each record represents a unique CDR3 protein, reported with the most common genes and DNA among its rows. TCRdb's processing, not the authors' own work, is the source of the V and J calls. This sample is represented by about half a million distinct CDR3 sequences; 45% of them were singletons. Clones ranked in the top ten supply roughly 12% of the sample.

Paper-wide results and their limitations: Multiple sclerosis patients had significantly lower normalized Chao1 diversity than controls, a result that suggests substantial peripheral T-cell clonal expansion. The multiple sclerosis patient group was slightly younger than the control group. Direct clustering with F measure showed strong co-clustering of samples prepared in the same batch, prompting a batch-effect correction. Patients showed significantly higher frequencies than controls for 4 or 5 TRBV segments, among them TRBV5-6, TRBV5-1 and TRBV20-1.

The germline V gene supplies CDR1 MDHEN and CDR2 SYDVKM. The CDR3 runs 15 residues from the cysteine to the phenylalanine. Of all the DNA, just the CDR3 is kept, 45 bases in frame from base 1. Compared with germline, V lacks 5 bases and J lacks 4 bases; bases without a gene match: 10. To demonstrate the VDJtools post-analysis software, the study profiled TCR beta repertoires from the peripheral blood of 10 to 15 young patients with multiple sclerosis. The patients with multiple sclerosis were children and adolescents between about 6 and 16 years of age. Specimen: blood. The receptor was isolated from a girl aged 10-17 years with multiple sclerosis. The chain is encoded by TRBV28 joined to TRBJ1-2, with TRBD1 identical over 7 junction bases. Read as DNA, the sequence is TGTGCCAGCAGTCCGCCCGACAGGGTTTCCTATGGCTACACCTTC. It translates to CASSPPDRVSYGYTF.